Listed below are T cell receptor beta chains from one sample, sequenced in a study of human T cells and chemical hapten exposure. TCRdb reprocessed the RACE reads via MiXCR and lists one record per CDR3 protein. The top ten hold about 2.1% of the sample, which has under 450,000 distinct CDR3 sequences, around 4.8% seen once. Sample: whole blood, taken in connection with sensitization to the hapten diphenylcyclopropenone (DPC). The receptor source for this set is a woman aged 45-60 years with alopecia areata. Some clones in this sample may be carry-over from other donors' samples. Each CDR3 is given with its conserved first and last residue.

>TRBV7-8|TRBJ1-1
CASSLLQGGGTEAFF
>TRBV7-9|TRBJ2-3
CASSLGLDPPKQYF
>TRBV6-6|TRBJ2-4
CASREGTKNIQYF
>TRBV5-1|TRBJ2-7
CASSGTVQSYEQYF
>TRBV28|TRBJ2-3
CASSPPSVDTQYF
>TRBV12-3/TRBV12-4|TRBJ1-5
CASSSGTGGQPQHF
>TRBV7-2|TRBJ1-1
CASSLDRGSGGAFF
>TRBV7-8|TRBJ2-2
CASSLNRFANTGELFF
>TRBV30|TRBJ1-5
CACALGSNQPQHF
>TRBV6-2/TRBV6-3|TRBJ2-7
CASKPPGAAYEQYF
>TRBV5-5|TRBJ1-3
CASSQDRGNTIYF
>TRBV28|TRBJ2-5
CASIRGGAAGEETQYF
>TRBV12-3/TRBV12-4|TRBJ2-6
CASSPLGMGANVLTF
>TRBV7-9|TRBJ2-7
CASSSRGDSYEQYF
>TRBV5-1|TRBJ2-3
CASSFRKTDTQYF
>TRBV6-5|TRBJ2-5
CASSSGTGGRKTQYF
>TRBV3-1|TRBJ1-3
CASSQVIQGSVGNTIYF
>TRBV28|TRBJ1-1
CASSLLGADTEAFF
>TRBV11-2|TRBJ2-3
CASSSFRDSHGGTDTQYF
>TRBV6-6|TRBJ1-1
CASIPSAGTGWNTEAFF
>TRBV4-1|TRBJ1-2
CASSQEGPQANYGYTF
>TRBV6-5|TRBJ1-6
CASSRQGSDSPLHF
>TRBV27|TRBJ2-1
CASSRLGREQFF
>TRBV24-1|TRBJ2-2
CATSSVAQGHTGELFF